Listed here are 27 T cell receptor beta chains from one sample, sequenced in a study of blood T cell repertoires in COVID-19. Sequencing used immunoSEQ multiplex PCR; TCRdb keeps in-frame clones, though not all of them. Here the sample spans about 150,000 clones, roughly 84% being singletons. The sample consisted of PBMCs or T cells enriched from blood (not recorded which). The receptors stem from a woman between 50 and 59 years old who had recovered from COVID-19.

The CDR3 region has the DNA TGTGCCAGCAACCAGGGCACAGGGCCAAATCAGCCCCAGCATTTT. The encoded protein is CASNQGTGPNQPQHF. The chain is built from TRBV28 and TRBJ1-5, with D tentatively TRBD1 (6 bases). The germline V gene encodes CDR1 MDHEN and CDR2 SYDVKM. CDR3 length: 15 residues. Trimming stripped 7 bases from V and 4 bases from J, with 17 bases between.

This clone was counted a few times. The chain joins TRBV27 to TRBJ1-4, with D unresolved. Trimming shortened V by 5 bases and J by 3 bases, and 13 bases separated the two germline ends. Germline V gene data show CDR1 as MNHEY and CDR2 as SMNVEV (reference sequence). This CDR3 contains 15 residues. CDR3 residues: CASSSWSRANEKLFF. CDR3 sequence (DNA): TGTGCCAGCAGTAGTTGGAGTCGGGCTAATGAAAAACTGTTTTTT.

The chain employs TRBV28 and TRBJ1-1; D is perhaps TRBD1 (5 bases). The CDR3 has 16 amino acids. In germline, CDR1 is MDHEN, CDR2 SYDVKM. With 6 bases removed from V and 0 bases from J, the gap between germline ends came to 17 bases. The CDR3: CASSPPGVGVNTEAFF. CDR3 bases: TGTGCCAGCAGCCCCCCCGGTGTAGGGGTGAACACTGAAGCTTTCTTT.

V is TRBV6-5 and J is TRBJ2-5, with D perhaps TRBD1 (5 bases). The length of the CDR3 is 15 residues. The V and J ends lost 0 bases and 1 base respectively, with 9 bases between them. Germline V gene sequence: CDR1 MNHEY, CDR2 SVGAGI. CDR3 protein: CASSYSLGVQETQYF. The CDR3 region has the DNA TGTGCCAGCAGTTACTCGCTAGGGGTCCAAGAGACCCAGTACTTC.

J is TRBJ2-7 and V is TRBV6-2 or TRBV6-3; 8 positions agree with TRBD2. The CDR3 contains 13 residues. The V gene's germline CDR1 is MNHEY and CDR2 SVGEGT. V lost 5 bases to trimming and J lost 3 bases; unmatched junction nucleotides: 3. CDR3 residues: CASSRTSSYEQYF. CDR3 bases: TGTGCCAGCAGTCGGACTAGCAGCTACGAGCAGTACTTC.

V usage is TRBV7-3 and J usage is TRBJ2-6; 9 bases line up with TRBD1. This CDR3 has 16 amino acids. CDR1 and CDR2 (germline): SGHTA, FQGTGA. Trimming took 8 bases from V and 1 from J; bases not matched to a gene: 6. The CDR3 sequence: CASLRQGVSGANVLTF. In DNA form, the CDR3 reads TGTGCCAGCTTAAGACAGGGGGTTTCTGGGGCCAACGTCCTGACTTTC.

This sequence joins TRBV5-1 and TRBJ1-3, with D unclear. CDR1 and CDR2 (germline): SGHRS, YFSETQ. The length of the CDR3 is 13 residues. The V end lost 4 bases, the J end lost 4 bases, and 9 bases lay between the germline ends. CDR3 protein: CASSAGWGNTIYF. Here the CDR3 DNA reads TGCGCCAGCAGCGCCGGTTGGGGAAACACCATATATTTT. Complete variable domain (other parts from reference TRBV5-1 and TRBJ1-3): KAGVTQTPRYLIKTRGQQVTLSCSPISGHRSVSWYQQTPGQGLQFLFEYFSETQRNKGNFPGRFSGRQFSNSRSEMNVSTLELGDSALYLCASSAGWGNTIYFGEGSWLTVV.

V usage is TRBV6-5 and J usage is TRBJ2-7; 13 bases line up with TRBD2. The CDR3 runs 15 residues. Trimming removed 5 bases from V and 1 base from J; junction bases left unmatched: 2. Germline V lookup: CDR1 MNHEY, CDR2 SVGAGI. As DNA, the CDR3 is TGTGCCAGCAGTCAGACTAGCGGGAGGTCCTACGAGCAGTACTTC. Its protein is CASSQTSGRSYEQYF.

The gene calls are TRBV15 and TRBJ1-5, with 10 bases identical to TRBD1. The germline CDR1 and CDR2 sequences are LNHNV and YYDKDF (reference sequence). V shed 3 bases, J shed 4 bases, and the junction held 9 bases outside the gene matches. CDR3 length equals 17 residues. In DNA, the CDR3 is TGTGCCACCAGCAGCGGTGAGCCGGGACAGGGGAATCAGCCCCAGCATTTT. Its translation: CATSSGEPGQGNQPQHF.

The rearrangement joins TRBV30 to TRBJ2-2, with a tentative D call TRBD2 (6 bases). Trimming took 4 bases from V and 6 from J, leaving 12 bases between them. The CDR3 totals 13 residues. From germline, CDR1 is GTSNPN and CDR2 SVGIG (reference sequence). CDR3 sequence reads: CAWKTSNPGELFF. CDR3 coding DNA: TGTGCCTGGAAGACTAGTAACCCCGGGGAGCTGTTTTTT.

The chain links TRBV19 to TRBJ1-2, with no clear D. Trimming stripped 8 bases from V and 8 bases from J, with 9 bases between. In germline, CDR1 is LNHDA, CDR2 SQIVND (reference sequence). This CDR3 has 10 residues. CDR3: CASGAWGYTF. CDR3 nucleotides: TGTGCCAGTGGTGCGTGGGGCTACACCTTC.

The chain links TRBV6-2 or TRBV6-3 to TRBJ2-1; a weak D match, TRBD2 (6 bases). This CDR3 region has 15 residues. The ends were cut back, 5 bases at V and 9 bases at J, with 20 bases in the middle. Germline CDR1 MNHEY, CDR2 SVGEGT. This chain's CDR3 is CASSPRVAESSEQFF. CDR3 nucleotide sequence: TGTGCCAGCAGTCCCCGGGTAGCGGAGAGTAGTGAGCAGTTCTTC.

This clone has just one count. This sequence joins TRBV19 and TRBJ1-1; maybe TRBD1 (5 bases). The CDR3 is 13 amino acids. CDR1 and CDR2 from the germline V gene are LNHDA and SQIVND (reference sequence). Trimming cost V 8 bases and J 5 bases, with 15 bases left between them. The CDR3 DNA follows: TGTGCCAGTCACAACCGGGGGGGAACTGAAGCTTTCTTT. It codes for CASHNRGGTEAFF.

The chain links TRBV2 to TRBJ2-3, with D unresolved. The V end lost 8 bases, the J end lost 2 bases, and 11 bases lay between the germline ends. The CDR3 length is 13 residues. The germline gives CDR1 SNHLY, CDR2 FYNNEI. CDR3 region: CASVMRYTDTQYF. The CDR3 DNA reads TGTGCCAGCGTTATGCGGTACACAGATACGCAGTATTTT.

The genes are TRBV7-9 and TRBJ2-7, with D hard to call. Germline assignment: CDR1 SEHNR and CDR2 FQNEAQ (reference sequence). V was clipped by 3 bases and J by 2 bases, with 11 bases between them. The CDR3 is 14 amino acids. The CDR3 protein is CASSFGKTAYEQYF. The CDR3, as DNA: TGTGCCAGCAGCTTTGGCAAGACTGCCTACGAGCAGTACTTC.

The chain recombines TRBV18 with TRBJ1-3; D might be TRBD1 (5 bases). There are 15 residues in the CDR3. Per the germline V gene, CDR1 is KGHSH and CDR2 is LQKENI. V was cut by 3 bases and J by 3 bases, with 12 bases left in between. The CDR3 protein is CASSPGQRDGNTIYF. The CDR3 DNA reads TGTGCCAGCTCACCGGGGCAGCGTGATGGAAACACCATATATTTT.

For the CDR3, the DNA is TGTGCCAGAGAGACAGGGCTGCCCCACTATTCGAACACCGGGGAGCTGTTTTTT. Amino acid sequence: CARETGLPHYSNTGELFF. The V gene is TRBV19, the J gene TRBJ2-2; 7 positions match TRBD1. Germline loops: CDR1 LNHDA, CDR2 SQIVND (reference sequence). The CDR3 spans 18 residues. The V segment lost 9 bases and the J segment 0 bases; nucleotides outside the gene matches: 16.

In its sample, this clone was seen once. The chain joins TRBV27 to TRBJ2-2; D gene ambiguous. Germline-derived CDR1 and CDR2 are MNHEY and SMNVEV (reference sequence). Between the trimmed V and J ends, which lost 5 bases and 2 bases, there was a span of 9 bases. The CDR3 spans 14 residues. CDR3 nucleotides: TGTGCCAGCAGTCCCCCCCCAAACACCGGGGAGCTGTTTTTT. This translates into CASSPPPNTGELFF.

CDR3 sequence (DNA): TGCGCCAGCAGCTTGGGACTAGCGGACTTGCAGTATTTT. Protein sequence: CASSLGLADLQYF. V usage is TRBV5-1 and J usage is TRBJ2-3, with 9 positions matching TRBD2. The CDR3 has 13 amino acids. Germline V lookup: CDR1 SGHRS, CDR2 YFSETQ. The trim removed 0 bases at V and 11 bases at J, leaving 4 bases unmatched.

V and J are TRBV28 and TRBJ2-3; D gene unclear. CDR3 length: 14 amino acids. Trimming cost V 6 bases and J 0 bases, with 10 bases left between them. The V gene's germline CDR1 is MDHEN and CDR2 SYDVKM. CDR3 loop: CASSPPTSTDTQYF. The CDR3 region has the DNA TGTGCCAGCAGCCCCCCGACTAGCACAGATACGCAGTATTTT. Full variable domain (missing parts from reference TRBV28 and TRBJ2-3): DVKVTQSSRYLVKRTGEKVFLECVQDMDHENMFWYRQDPGLGLRLIYFSYDVKMKEKGDIPEGYSVSREKKERFSLILESASTNQTSMYLCASSPPTSTDTQYFGPGTRLTVL.

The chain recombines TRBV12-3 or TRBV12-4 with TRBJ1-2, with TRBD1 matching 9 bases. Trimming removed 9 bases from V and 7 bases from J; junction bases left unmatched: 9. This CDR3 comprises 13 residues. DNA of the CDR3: TGTGCCAGTAAGGGGACAGGGTTCTCTGGCTACACCTTC. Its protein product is CASKGTGFSGYTF.

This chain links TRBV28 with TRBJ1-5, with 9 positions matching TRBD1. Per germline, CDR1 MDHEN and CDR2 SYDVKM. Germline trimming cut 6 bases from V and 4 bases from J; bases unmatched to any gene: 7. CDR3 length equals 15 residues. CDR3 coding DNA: TGTGCCAGCAGAGCCGGGACAGGGCGAAATCAGCCCCAGCATTTT. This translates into CASRAGTGRNQPQHF.

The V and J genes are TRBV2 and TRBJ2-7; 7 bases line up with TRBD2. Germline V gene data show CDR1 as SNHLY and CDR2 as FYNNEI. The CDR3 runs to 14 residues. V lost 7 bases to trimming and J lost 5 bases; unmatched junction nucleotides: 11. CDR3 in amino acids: CASTPGEGYDEQYF. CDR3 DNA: TGTGCCAGCACCCCCGGGGAGGGTTACGACGAGCAGTACTTC.

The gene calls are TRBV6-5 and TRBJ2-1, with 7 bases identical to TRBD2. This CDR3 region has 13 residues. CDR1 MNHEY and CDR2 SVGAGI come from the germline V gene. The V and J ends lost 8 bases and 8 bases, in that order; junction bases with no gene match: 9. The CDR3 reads CASSGGGRDEQFF. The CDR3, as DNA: TGTGCCAGCTCCGGCGGGGGAAGGGATGAGCAGTTCTTC.

CDR3 amino acids: CASSWARNQPQHF. CDR3 DNA sequence: TGTGCCAGCAGCTGGGCACGCAATCAGCCCCAGCATTTT. V usage is TRBV7-2 and J usage is TRBJ1-5; D is undetermined. The CDR3 length is 13 residues. The V gene lost 4 bases and the J gene lost 2 bases, with 6 bases spanning the gap. CDR1 is SGHTA, CDR2 FQGNSA, per germline.

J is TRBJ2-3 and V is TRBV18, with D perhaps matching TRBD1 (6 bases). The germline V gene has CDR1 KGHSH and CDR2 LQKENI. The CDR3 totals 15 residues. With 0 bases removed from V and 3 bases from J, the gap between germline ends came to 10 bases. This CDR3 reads CASSPPGANTDTQYF. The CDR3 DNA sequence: TGTGCCAGCTCACCACCGGGGGCGAATACAGATACGCAGTATTTT.

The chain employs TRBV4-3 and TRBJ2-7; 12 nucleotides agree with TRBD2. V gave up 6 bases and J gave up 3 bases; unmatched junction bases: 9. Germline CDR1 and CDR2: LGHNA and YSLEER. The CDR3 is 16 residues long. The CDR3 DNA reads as TGCGCCAGCAGGGGGAGACTAGCGGGAGTCGGCTACGAGCAGTACTTC. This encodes CASRGRLAGVGYEQYF.